This paragraph reports one TCR beta chain. Its antigen is currently unknown. The record originates from a study of cytomegalovirus exposure and HLA in healthy donors. Overall study results and limits: Sequencing depth across donors, presence/absence analyses assumed, was roughly uniform. Reportedly, cytomegalovirus status was diagnosed with high sensitivity and specificity. Overall, approximately 150 TCR beta chains were annotated as cytomegalovirus-associated.

With 5 bases removed from V and 0 bases from J, the gap between germline ends came to 5 bases. The CDR3 totals 12 residues. Germline V gives CDR1 MNHEY, CDR2 SVGAGI. Use of 60 Vbeta and 13 Jbeta primers characterized the PCR. Method: immunoSEQ multiplex PCR; TCRdb's copy keeps in-frame clones and lacks some. The sample yields roughly 160,000 clones, roughly 85% seen once. The sequence was collected from a man younger than 40 in good health and CMV-seronegative. The chain is built from TRBV6-5 and TRBJ2-7; D not resolved. Sequenced material: PBMCs. The CDR3 protein is CASSPNSYEQYF. The CDR3 nucleotides are TGTGCCAGCAGTCCCAACTCCTACGAGCAGTACTTC.